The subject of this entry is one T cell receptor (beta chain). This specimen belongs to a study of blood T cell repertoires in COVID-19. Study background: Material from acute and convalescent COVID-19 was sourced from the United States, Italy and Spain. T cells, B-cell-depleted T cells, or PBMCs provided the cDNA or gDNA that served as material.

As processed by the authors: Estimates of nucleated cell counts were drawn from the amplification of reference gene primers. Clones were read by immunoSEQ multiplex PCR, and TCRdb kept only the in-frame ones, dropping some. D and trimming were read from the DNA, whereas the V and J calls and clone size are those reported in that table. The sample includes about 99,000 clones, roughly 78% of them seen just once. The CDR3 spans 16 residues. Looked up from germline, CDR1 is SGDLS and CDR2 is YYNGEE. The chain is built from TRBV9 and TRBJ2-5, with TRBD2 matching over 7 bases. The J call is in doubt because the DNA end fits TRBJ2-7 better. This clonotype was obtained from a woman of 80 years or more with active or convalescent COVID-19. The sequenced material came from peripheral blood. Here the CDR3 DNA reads TGTGCCAGCAGCGTATCCCCTCTCGCGGGGGCCTACGAGCAGTACTTC. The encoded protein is CASSVSPLAGAYEQYF.